A single sample is the source of the 9 T cell receptor beta chains below, sequenced in a study of blood T cell repertoires in COVID-19. Assay used: immunoSEQ multiplex PCR; TCRdb lists only in-frame clones, some missing. The table includes about 27,000 clones, 83% detected once. The sequenced material came from peripheral blood. The source is a man between 65 and 85 years old with active COVID-19.

Written as DNA, the CDR3 is TGTGCCAGCAGCTTGTCAGGGTCTGGAAACACCATATATTTT. It yields the protein CASSLSGSGNTIYF. The chain employs TRBV5-6 and TRBJ1-3, with a possible D match to TRBD1 (5 bases). The CDR3 covers 14 residues. CDR1 SGHDT and CDR2 YYEEEE come from the germline V gene. V was cut by 1 base and J by 1 base, with 6 bases left in between. The whole variable domain, filled in from reference TRBV5-6 and TRBJ1-3, reads DAGVTQSPTHLIKTRGQQVTLRCSPKSGHDTVSWYQQALGQGPQFIFQYYEEEERQRGNFPDRFSGHQFPNYSSELNVNALLLGDSALYLCASSLSGSGNTIYFGEGSWLTVV.

The gene calls are TRBV10-3 and TRBJ1-1, with no clear D. The CDR3 length is 13 residues. Trimming left V 0 bases short and J 7 bases short, with 9 bases between. Germline V CDR1 and CDR2: ENHRY, SYGVKD. CDR3 in DNA: TGTGCCATCAGTGAGTCGGGGAGTGGTGAAGCTTTCTTT. This gives the protein CAISESGSGEAFF.

The genes are TRBV12-3 or TRBV12-4 and TRBJ1-2; D call uncertain. This CDR3 has 13 residues. Trimming took off 3 bases at V and 8 bases at J, with 13 bases between the two ends. This CDR3 is CASSLRLPGGYTF. DNA for the CDR3: TGTGCCAGCAGTTTGAGGCTCCCCGGGGGCTACACCTTC.

The gene calls are TRBV6-5 and TRBJ1-1; tentative D call: TRBD1 (6 bases). This CDR3 contains 13 residues. Germline CDR1 MNHEY, CDR2 SVGAGI. V dropped 2 bases and J dropped 5 bases, with 9 bases sitting between them. The CDR3 bases are TGTGCCAGCAGTTACCCAGGGGCAACTGAAGCTTTCTTT. Amino acid sequence: CASSYPGATEAFF.

The chain has TRBV28 and TRBJ1-5; D possibly corresponds to TRBD1 (6 bases). The ends were cut back, 8 bases at V and 3 bases at J, with 20 bases in the middle. Looked up from germline, CDR1 is MDHEN and CDR2 is SYDVKM. This CDR3 spans 16 amino acids. CDR3 nucleotide sequence: TGTGCCAGCGTTAGTCGGGCAGGGGACCCCAATCAGCCCCAGCATTTT. It translates to CASVSRAGDPNQPQHF. The complete variable domain, with remaining parts taken from reference TRBV28 and TRBJ1-5, reads DVKVTQSSRYLVKRTGEKVFLECVQDMDHENMFWYRQDPGLGLRLIYFSYDVKMKEKGDIPEGYSVSREKKERFSLILESASTNQTSMYLCASVSRAGDPNQPQHFGDGTRLSIL.

The genes are TRBV28 and TRBJ2-6; weak D call: TRBD1 (6 bases). Germline V gene sequence: CDR1 MDHEN, CDR2 SYDVKM. V gave up 3 bases and J gave up 4 bases, with 7 bases separating them. The CDR3 runs to 14 residues. This chain's CDR3 is CASSFGTGANVLTF. For the CDR3, the DNA is TGTGCCAGCAGTTTTGGGACAGGGGCCAACGTCCTGACTTTC.

The chain joins TRBV6-5 to TRBJ2-7; tentative D call: TRBD2 (6 bases). The CDR3 runs to 12 residues. CDR1 is MNHEY and CDR2 is SVGAGI in the germline V gene. V was pared by 6 bases and J by 5 bases, with 11 bases between. The CDR3 region has the DNA TGTGCCAGCAGACCGGGACTCCACGAGCAGTACTTC. Its translation is CASRPGLHEQYF.

The chain employs TRBV9 and TRBJ2-2; D is ambiguous. The V and J ends lost 0 bases and 2 bases respectively, with 8 bases between them. The CDR3 consists of 15 residues. Germline V CDR1 and CDR2: SGDLS, YYNGEE. CDR3 nucleotides: TGTGCCAGCAGCGTAGGGAACAGAAACACCGGGGAGCTGTTTTTT. Translating it yields CASSVGNRNTGELFF.

The chain combines TRBV5-1 with TRBJ2-3, with 9 bases matching TRBD1. The germline V gene has CDR1 SGHRS and CDR2 YFSETQ. J lost 3 bases, V lost 9 bases, and 8 bases had no gene match. The CDR3 extends over 14 amino acids. The CDR3 bases are TGCGCCACCCGGGACAGGGCTCAAACAGATACGCAGTATTTT. Translation gives CATRDRAQTDTQYF.